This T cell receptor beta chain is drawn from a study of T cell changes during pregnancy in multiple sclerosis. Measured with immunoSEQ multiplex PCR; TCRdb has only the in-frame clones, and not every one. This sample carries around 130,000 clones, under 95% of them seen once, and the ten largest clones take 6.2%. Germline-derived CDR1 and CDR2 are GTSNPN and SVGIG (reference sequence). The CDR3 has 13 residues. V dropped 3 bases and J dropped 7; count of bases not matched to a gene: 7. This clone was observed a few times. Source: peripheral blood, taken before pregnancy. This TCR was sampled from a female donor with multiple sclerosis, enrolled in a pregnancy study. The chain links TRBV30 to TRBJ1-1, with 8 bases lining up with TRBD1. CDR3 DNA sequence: TGTGCCTGGAGGGTCAGGGGGCAGGTTGAAGCTTTCTTT. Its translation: CAWRVRGQVEAFF.